This note documents a single T cell receptor (beta chain) sequence. The data stem from a study of T cells after yellow fever vaccination. CDR1 is SGDLS, CDR2 YYNGEE, per germline. The CDR3 extends over 15 amino acids. V lost 0 bases and J lost 7; bases outside the gene matches: 3. TCRdb independently ran MiXCR on the 5' RACE reads; one entry per CDR3 protein. This sample has roughly 120,000 distinct CDR3 sequences, with about 7.4% found just once. This clonotype was sampled from a man aged 18 to 29 who received the YFV17D yellow fever vaccine. This chain links TRBV9 with TRBJ1-6; the match to TRBD1 covers 8 bases. The sample was CD4+ T cells sorted from PBMCs, taken approximately 11 days after the first yellow fever vaccination. CDR3 nucleotide sequence: TGTGCCAGCAGCGTAGTCGGACAGGGAAATTCACCCCTCCACTTT. Protein: CASSVVGQGNSPLHF.